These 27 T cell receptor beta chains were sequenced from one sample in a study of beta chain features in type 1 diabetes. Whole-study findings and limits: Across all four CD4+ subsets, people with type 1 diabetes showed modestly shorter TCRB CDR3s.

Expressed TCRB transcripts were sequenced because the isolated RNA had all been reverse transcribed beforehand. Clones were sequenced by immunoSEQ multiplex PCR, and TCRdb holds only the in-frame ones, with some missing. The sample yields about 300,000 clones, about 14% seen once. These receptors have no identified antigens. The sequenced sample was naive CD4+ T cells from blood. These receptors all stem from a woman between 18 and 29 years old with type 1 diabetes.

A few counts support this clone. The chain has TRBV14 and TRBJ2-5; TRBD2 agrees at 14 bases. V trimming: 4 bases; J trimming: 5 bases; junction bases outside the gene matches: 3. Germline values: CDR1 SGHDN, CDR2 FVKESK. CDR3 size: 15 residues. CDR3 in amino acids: CASSRGLAGDETQYF. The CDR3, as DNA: TGTGCCAGCAGCCGGGGACTAGCGGGAGATGAGACCCAGTACTTC.

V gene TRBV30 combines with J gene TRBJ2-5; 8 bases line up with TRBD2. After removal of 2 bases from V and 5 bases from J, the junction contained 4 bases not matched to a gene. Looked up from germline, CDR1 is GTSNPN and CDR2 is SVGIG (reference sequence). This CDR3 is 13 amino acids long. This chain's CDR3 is CAWSPGGVETQYF. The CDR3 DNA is TGTGCCTGGAGTCCCGGGGGGGTCGAGACCCAGTACTTC.

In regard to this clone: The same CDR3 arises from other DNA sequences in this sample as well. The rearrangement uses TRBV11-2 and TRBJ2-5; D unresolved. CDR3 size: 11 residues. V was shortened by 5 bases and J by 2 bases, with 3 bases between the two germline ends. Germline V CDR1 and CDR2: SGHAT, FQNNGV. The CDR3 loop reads CASSLQETQYF. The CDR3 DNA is TGTGCCAGCAGCCTACAAGAGACCCAGTACTTC.

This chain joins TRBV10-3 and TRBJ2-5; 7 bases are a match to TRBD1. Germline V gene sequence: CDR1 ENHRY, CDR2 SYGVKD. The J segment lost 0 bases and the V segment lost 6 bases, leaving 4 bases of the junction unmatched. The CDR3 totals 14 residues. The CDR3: CAISVQGNQETQYF. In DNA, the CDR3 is TGTGCCATCAGCGTACAGGGGAACCAAGAGACCCAGTACTTC.

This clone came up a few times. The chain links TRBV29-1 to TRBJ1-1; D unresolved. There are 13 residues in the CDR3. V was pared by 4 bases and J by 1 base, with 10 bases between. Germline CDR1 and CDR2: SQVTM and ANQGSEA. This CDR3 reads CSVVYTKNTEAFF. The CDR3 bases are TGCAGCGTTGTATACACAAAGAACACTGAAGCTTTCTTT.

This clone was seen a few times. This CDR3 reads CASSNDRVPNNEQFF. CDR3 bases: TGTGCCAGCAGCAACGACAGGGTCCCCAACAATGAGCAGTTCTTC. The V gene is TRBV11-2, the J gene TRBJ2-1; the match to TRBD1 covers 7 bases. Germline-derived CDR1 and CDR2 are SGHAT and FQNNGV. The CDR3 covers 15 residues. The J segment lost 5 bases and the V segment lost 5 bases, leaving 9 bases of the junction unmatched.

The DNA for the CDR3 is TGTGCCAGCAGTACCACCCGGGAGCCGAGGACCCAGTACTTC. It yields the protein CASSTTREPRTQYF. V gene TRBV7-8 combines with J gene TRBJ2-5, with a weak D call TRBD2 (6 bases). Per germline, CDR1 SGHVS and CDR2 FQNEAQ. Trimming removed 6 bases from V and 7 bases from J, with 18 bases in between. The CDR3 is 14 amino acids.

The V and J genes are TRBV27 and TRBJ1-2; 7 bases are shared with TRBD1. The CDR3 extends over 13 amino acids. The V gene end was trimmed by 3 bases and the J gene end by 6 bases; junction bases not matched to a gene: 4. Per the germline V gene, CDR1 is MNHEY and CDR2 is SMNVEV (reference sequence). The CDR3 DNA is TGTGCCAGCAGTTTGGGGGACAGAAATGGCTACACCTTC. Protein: CASSLGDRNGYTF.

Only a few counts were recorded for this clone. CDR3 sequence reads: CASSLGQLMNTEAFF. The CDR3 region has the DNA TGTGCCAGCAGCTTAGGACAACTCATGAACACTGAAGCTTTCTTT. The chain carries TRBV7-9 and TRBJ1-1; no definite D call. V lost 1 base, J lost 0 bases, and 9 bases lay in between. The CDR3 has 15 residues. Germline CDR1 reads SEHNR; CDR2 reads FQNEAQ (reference sequence).

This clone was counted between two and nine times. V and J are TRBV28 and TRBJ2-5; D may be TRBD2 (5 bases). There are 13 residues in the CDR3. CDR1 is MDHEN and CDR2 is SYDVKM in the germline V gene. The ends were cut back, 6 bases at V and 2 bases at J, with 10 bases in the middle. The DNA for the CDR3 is TGTGCCAGCAGCGGAGGTAGACAAGAGACCCAGTACTTC. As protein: CASSGGRQETQYF. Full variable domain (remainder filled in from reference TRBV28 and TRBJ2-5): DVKVTQSSRYLVKRTGEKVFLECVQDMDHENMFWYRQDPGLGLRLIYFSYDVKMKEKGDIPEGYSVSREKKERFSLILESASTNQTSMYLCASSGGRQETQYFGPGTRLLVL.

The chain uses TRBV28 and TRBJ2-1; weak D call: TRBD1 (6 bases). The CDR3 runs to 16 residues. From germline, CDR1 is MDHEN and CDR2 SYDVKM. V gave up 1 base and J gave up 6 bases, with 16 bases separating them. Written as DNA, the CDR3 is TGTGCCAGCAGTTTATACTTACAGGGTTCACGCAATGAGCAGTTCTTC. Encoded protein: CASSLYLQGSRNEQFF.

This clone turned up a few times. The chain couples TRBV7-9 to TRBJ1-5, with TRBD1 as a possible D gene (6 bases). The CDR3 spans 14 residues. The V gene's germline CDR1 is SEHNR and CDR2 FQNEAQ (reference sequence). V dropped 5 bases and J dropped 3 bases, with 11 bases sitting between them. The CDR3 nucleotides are TGTGCCAGCAGCCCTGGGACAAACAATCAGCCCCAGCATTTT. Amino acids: CASSPGTNNQPQHF.

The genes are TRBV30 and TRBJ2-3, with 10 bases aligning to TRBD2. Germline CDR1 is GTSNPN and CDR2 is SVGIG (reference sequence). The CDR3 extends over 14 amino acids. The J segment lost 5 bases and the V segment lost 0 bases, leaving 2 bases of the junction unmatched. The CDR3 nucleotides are TGTGCCTGGAGTGTACGACTAGCGGGAGATACGCAGTATTTT. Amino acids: CAWSVRLAGDTQYF.

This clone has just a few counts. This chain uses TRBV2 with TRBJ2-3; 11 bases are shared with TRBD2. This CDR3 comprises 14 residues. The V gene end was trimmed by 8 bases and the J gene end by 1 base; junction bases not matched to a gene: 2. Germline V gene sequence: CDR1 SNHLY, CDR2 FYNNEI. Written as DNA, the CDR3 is TGTGCCAGCCTACTAGCGGGAGGCACAGATACGCAGTATTTT. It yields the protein CASLLAGGTDTQYF. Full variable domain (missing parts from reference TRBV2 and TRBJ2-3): EPEVTQTPSHQVTQMGQEVILRCVPISNHLYFYWYRQILGQKVEFLVSFYNNEISEKSEIFDDQFSVERPDGSNFTLKIRSTKLEDSAMYFCASLLAGGTDTQYFGPGTRLTVL.

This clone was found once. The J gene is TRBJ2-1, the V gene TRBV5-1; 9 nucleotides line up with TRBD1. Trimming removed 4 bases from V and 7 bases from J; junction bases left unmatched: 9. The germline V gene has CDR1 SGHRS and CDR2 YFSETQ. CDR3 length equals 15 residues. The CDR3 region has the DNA TGCGCCAGCAGCCCCACCGGGACAGGGTTTAATGAGCAGTTCTTC. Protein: CASSPTGTGFNEQFF.

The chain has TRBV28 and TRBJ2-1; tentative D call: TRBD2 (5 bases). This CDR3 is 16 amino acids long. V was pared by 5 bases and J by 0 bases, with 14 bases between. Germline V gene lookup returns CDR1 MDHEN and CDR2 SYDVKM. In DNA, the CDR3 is TGTGCCAGCAGTCCCCCATTGGGGAGCTCCTACAATGAGCAGTTCTTC. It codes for CASSPPLGSSYNEQFF. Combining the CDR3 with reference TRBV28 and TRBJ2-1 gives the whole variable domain DVKVTQSSRYLVKRTGEKVFLECVQDMDHENMFWYRQDPGLGLRLIYFSYDVKMKEKGDIPEGYSVSREKKERFSLILESASTNQTSMYLCASSPPLGSSYNEQFFGPGTRLTVL.

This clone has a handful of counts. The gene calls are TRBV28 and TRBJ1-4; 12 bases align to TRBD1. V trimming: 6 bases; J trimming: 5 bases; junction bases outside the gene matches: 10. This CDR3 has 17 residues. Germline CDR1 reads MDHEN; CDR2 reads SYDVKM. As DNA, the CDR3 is TGTGCCAGCAGGGGGCCGGGACAGGGGGCGCCGAATGAAAAACTGTTTTTT. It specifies CASRGPGQGAPNEKLFF.

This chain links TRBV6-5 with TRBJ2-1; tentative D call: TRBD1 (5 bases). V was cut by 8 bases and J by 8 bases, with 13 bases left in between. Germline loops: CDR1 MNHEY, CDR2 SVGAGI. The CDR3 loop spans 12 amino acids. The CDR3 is CASQRGVDEQFF. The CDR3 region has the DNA TGTGCCAGCCAAAGGGGCGTGGATGAGCAGTTCTTC.

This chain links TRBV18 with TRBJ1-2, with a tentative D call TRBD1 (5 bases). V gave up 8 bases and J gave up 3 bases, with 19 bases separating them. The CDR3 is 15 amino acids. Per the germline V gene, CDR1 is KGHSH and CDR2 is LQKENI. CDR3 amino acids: CASRPISGGDYGYTF. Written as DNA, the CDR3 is TGTGCCAGCCGACCAATTTCAGGAGGGGACTATGGCTACACCTTC. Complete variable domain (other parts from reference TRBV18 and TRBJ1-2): NAGVMQNPRHLVRRRGQEARLRCSPMKGHSHVYWYRQLPEEGLKFMVYLQKENIIDESGMPKERFSAEFPKEGPSILRIQQVVRGDSAAYFCASRPISGGDYGYTFGSGTRLTVV.

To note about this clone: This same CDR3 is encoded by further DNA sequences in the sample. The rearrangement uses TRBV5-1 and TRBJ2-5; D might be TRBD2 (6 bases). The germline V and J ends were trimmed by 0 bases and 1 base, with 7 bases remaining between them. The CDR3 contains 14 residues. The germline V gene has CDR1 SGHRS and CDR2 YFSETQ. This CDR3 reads CASSLGGVQETQYF. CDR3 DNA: TGCGCCAGCAGCTTGGGGGGGGTCCAAGAGACCCAGTACTTC.

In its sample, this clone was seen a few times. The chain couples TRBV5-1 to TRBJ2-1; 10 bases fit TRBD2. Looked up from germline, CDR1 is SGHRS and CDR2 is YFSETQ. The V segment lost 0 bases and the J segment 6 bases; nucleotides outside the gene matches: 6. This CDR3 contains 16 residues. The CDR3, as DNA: TGCGCCAGCAGCTTGGAAGCGGGAGGGCCTGTCAATGAGCAGTTCTTC. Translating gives CASSLEAGGPVNEQFF.

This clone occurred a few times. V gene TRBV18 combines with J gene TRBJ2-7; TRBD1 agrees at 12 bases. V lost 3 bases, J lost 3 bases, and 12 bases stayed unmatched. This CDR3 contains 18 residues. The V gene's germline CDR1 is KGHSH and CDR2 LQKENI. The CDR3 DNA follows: TGTGCCAGCTCACCGTTATCGGTGGGACAGGGGGCACTCTACGAGCAGTACGTC. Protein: CASSPLSVGQGALYEQYV.

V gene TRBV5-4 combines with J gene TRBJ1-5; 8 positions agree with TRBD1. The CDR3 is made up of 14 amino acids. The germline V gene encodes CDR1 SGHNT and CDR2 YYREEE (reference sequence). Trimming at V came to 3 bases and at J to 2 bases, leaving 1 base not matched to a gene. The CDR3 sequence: CASSSDRGNQPQHF. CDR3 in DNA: TGTGCCAGCAGCTCGGACAGGGGCAATCAGCCCCAGCATTTT.

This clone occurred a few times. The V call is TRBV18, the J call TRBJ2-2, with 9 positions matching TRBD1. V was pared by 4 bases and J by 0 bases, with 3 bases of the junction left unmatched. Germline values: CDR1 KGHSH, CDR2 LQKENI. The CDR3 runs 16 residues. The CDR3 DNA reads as TGTGCCAGCTCACTGGGACAGGGAGCGAACACCGGGGAGCTGTTTTTT. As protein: CASSLGQGANTGELFF. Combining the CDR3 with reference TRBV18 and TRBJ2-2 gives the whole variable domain NAGVMQNPRHLVRRRGQEARLRCSPMKGHSHVYWYRQLPEEGLKFMVYLQKENIIDESGMPKERFSAEFPKEGPSILRIQQVVRGDSAAYFCASSLGQGANTGELFFGEGSRLTVL.

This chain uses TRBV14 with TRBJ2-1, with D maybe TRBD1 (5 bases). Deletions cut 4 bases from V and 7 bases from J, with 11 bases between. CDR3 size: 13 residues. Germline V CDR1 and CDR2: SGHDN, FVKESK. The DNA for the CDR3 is TGTGCCAGCAGCCTGGACACTGGGAATGAGCAGTTCTTC. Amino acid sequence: CASSLDTGNEQFF. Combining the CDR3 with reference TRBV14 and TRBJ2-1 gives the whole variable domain EAGVTQFPSHSVIEKGQTVTLRCDPISGHDNLYWYRRVMGKEIKFLLHFVKESKQDESGMPNNRFLAERTGGTYSTLKVQPAELEDSGVYFCASSLDTGNEQFFGPGTRLTVL.

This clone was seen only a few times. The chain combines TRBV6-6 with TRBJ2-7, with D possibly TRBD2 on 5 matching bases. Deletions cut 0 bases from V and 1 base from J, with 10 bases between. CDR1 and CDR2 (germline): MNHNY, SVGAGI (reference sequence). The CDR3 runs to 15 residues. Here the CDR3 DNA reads TGTGCCAGCAGTTACTCTTACGGGAAGTCCTACGAGCAGTACTTC. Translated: CASSYSYGKSYEQYF.

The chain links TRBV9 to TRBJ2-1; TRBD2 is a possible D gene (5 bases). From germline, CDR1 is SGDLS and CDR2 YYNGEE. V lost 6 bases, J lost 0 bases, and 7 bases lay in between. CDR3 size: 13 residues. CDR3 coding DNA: TGTGCCAGCAAGCGGAGCTCCTACAATGAGCAGTTCTTC. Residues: CASKRSSYNEQFF.